This is a list of T cell receptor beta chains from one sample in a study of T cell responses to AZD1222 COVID-19 vaccine. Clones were read by immunoSEQ multiplex PCR, and TCRdb kept only the in-frame ones, dropping some. The table lists more than 100,000 clones, more than 85% of them singletons. The sample in question was peripheral blood, obtained on day 0 of AZD1222 vaccination. The source of these receptors is an adult in good health. Each CDR3 is given with its conserved first and last residue. The D gene is left open where the match is weak. Expanded clones are given a class, and other clones once, few, many or no size at all.

abundance	v_gene	j_gene	d_gene	CDR3nt	CDR3aa
.	TRBV5-4	TRBJ2-1	TRBD1	TGTGCCAGCAGCCTAAACAGGGGGACTTTCTACAATGAGCAGTTCTTC	CASSLNRGTFYNEQFF
.	TRBV2	TRBJ1-5	.	TGTGCCAGTAGGACCTTCGGGCAGCCCCAGCATTTT	CASRTFGQPQHF
.	TRBV27	TRBJ2-7	.	TGTGCCAGCAGCCGACAAAGTCTAGGAACCTACGAGCAGTACTTC	CASSRQSLGTYEQYF
.	TRBV4-1	TRBJ2-7	TRBD2	TGCGCCAGCAGCCAAGATCGGTGGGGACTAGCGGGAGGGCAGACGACCTACGAGCAGTACTTC	CASSQDRWGLAGGQTTYEQYF
.	TRBV6-6	TRBJ1-1	TRBD1	TGTGCCAGCAGTGCCCAGGGGGCGCGCACTGAAGCTTTCTTT	CASSAQGARTEAFF
.	TRBV19	TRBJ1-2	.	TGTGCCACCACAGGCACCTTCTATGGCTACACCTTC	CATTGTFYGYTF
once	TRBV4-1	TRBJ2-7	.	TGCGCCAGCAGCCAAGTTGGGGCCAGCTCCTACGAGCAGTACTTC	CASSQVGASSYEQYF
once	TRBV7-8	TRBJ2-4	.	TGTGCCAGCAGCCACCGGAGAGAGAAAAACATTCAGTACTTC	CASSHRREKNIQYF
.	TRBV28	TRBJ1-3	.	TGTGCCAGCAGTCCGCCGGCAGGGCAAGGGACCATATATTTT	CASSPPAGQGTIYF
.	TRBV7-2	TRBJ1-3	TRBD1	TGTGCCAGCAGCTTGGAAGGACAGGGTTCTGGAAACACCATATATTTT	CASSLEGQGSGNTIYF
few	TRBV4-2	TRBJ2-7	.	TGTGCCAGCAGCCAAGACAATCTACTTCAGTACTTC	CASSQDNLLQYF
.	TRBV11-2	TRBJ2-1	TRBD2	TGTGCCAGCAGCTTGACCGTATTTAGCGGGGGGCCTTACAATGAGCAGTTCTTC	CASSLTVFSGGPYNEQFF
.	TRBV19	TRBJ1-4	TRBD1	TGTGCCAGTAGCCCACCGACAGGGGTGGATGAAAAACTGTTTTTT	CASSPPTGVDEKLFF
.	TRBV4-3	TRBJ2-2	TRBD2	TGCGCCAGCAGCGTCAGCGGGACGAACGGGGAGCTGTTTTTT	CASSVSGTNGELFF
.	TRBV23-1	TRBJ1-1	.	TGCGCCAGCAGTCATTTAGCTGGACAGTACTTGAACACTGAAGCTTTCTTT	CASSHLAGQYLNTEAFF
.	TRBV5-1	TRBJ1-6	.	TGCGCCAGCAGCCTCGAAGGGCTTAATTCACCCCTCCACTTT	CASSLEGLNSPLHF
.	TRBV28	TRBJ2-7	.	TGTGCCAGCAGTCTCGGACGCTTGGGGGAGCAGTACTTC	CASSLGRLGEQYF
.	TRBV4-3	TRBJ2-7	TRBD1	TGCGCCAGCAGCCAGTTAATAGGGACAGGGAACTACGAGCAGTACTTC	CASSQLIGTGNYEQYF
.	TRBV19	TRBJ2-5	TRBD1	TGTGCCAGTAGTCCCCGACAGGGTGAAGGACAATTCCTGATGAAGACCCAGTACTTC	CASSPRQGEGQFLMKTQYF
.	TRBV4-3	TRBJ1-1	.	TGCGCCAGCAGCCAAGAGCCCTCAGGGGCCCAAAGAAGGGTCACTGAAGCTTTCTTT	CASSQEPSGAQRRVTEAFF
.	TRBV7-9	TRBJ2-5	.	TGTGCCAGCACCCCAGCCGGGAGAGAGACCCAGTACTTC	CASTPAGRETQYF
.	TRBV27	TRBJ2-2	.	TGTGCCGGGCGGGCGACCGTAAACACCGGGGAGCTGTTTTTT	CAGRATVNTGELFF
.	TRBV7-3	TRBJ1-1	.	TGTGCCAGCAGCGCCCTTGGGGAGGGGAACGCTTTCTTT	CASSALGEGNAFF
.	TRBV4-2	TRBJ2-1	TRBD2	TGTGCCAGCAGCCAAGATGACCAGCGGGGTTACAATGAGCAGTTCTTC	CASSQDDQRGYNEQFF
.	TRBV6-4	TRBJ1-1	.	TGTGCCAGCAGTGAGGTTTCAGGGGAAGGCACTGAAGCTTTCTTT	CASSEVSGEGTEAFF
.	TRBV6-4	TRBJ1-1	.	TGTGCCAGCAGTGATGAGGGGTCCACTGAAGCTTTCTTT	CASSDEGSTEAFF
.	TRBV21-1	TRBJ2-7	.	TGTGCCAGCAGCAAAATCCCCACGCAGGGCTACGAGCAGTACTTC	CASSKIPTQGYEQYF
.	TRBV29-1	TRBJ2-7	TRBD1	TGCAGCGTTTACAGGGGGCACGAGCAGTACTTC	CSVYRGHEQYF
.	TRBV9	TRBJ2-7	.	TGTGCCAGCAGCGTAGTCCACTCCCCTCAGTACGAGCAGTACTTC	CASSVVHSPQYEQYF
.	TRBV10-2	TRBJ1-2	.	TGCGCCAGCAGTCCCGACATCTATGGCTACACCTTC	CASSPDIYGYTF
.	TRBV29-1	TRBJ2-1	.	TGCAGCGTTGAGCACACTTACAATGAGCAGTTCTTC	CSVEHTYNEQFF
.	TRBV7-7	TRBJ1-2	.	TGTGCCAGCAGCTTAGCGGACGAGGCATGGGGCTACACCTTC	CASSLADEAWGYTF
.	TRBV7-2	TRBJ1-2	.	TGTGCCAGCAGCCCCCCAACTCTGCATGGCTACACCTTC	CASSPPTLHGYTF
.	TRBV2	TRBJ2-7	.	TGTGCCAGCAGTGAGGGAATGGGACGGTTGGTCTCGGGGGAGCAGTACTTC	CASSEGMGRLVSGEQYF
once	TRBV7-9	TRBJ1-5	TRBD1	TGTGCCAGCAGCAAGGGGGCTTCGGGCAATCAGCCCCAGCATTTT	CASSKGASGNQPQHF
.	TRBV7-9	TRBJ1-1	TRBD1	TGTGCCAGCAGCTTAGAGGGACAGGGGAGAACTGAAGCTTTCTTT	CASSLEGQGRTEAFF
.	TRBV14	TRBJ2-1	.	TGTGCCAGCAGCCAAGGCACAGCCCACAATGAGCAGTTCTTC	CASSQGTAHNEQFF
once	TRBV9	TRBJ1-3	.	TGTGCCAGCAGTCCTCAGGGTAGCTCTGGAAACACCATATATTTT	CASSPQGSSGNTIYF
.	TRBV9	TRBJ1-6	TRBD1	TGTGCCAGCAGCTCATCAGGGGGGATTCCCGTCGGTTCACCCCTCCACTTT	CASSSSGGIPVGSPLHF
.	TRBV11-3	TRBJ2-1	.	TGTGCCAGCAGCCTGGGTCGTCTCAGCCTCAATGAGCAGTTCTTC	CASSLGRLSLNEQFF
.	TRBV19	TRBJ2-5	.	TGTGCCAGTAACGGGGGCCGCGGCAAGACCCAGTACTTC	CASNGGRGKTQYF
.	TRBV4-3	TRBJ1-2	TRBD1	TGCGCCAGCAGCAGACCCGGGACAGGGTATGGCTACACCTTC	CASSRPGTGYGYTF
.	TRBV19	TRBJ2-1	.	TGTGCCAGTAGTATTAAGGGAGGGGGGCGCATCAATGAGCAGTTCTTC	CASSIKGGGRINEQFF